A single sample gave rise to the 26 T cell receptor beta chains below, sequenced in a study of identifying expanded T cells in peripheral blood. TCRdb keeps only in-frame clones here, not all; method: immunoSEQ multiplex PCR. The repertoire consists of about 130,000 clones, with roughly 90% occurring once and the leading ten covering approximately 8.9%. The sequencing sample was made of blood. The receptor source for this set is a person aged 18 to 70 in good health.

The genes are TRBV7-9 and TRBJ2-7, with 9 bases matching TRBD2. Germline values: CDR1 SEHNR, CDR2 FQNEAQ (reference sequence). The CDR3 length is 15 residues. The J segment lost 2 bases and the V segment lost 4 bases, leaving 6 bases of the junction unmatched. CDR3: CASSYGASGTYEQYF. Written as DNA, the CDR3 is TGTGCCAGCAGCTACGGGGCTAGCGGGACCTACGAGCAGTACTTC.

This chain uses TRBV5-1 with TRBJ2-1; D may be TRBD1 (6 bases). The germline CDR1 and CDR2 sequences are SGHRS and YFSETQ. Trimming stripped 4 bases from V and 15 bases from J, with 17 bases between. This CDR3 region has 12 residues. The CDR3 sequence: CASSRDTSLRFF. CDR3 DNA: TGCGCCAGCAGCCGGGACACCTCCCTTAGGTTCTTC.

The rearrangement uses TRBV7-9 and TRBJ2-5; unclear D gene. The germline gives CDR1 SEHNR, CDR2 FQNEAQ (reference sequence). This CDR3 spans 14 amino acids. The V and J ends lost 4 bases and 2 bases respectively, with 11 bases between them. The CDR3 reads CASSSYSDQETQYF. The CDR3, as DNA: TGTGCCAGCAGCTCATACAGCGATCAAGAGACCCAGTACTTC.

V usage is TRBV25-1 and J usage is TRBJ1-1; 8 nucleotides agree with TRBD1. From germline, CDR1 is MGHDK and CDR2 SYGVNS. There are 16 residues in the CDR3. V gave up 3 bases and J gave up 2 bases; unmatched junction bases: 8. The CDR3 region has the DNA TGTGCCAGCAGTGATTTTGGACAGGGAACAAACACTGAAGCTTTCTTT. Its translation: CASSDFGQGTNTEAFF. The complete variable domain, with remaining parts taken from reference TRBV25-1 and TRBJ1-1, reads EADIYQTPRYLVIGTGKKITLECSQTMGHDKMYWYQQDPGMELHLIHYSYGVNSTEKGDLSSESTVSRIRTEHFPLTLESARPSHTSQYLCASSDFGQGTNTEAFFGQGTRLTVV.

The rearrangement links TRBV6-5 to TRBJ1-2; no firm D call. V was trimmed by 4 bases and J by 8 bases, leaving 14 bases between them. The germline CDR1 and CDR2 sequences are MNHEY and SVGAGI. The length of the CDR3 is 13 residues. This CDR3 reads CASSLPQNPGYTF. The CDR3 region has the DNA TGTGCCAGCAGTTTACCCCAGAATCCGGGCTACACCTTC.

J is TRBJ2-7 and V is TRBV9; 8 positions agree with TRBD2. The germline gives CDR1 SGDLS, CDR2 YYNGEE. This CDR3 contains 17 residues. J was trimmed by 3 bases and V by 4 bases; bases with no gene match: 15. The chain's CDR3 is CASSPGGGLSFFYEQYF. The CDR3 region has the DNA TGTGCCAGCAGCCCTGGCGGGGGGCTTTCCTTTTTCTACGAGCAGTACTTC.

As DNA, the CDR3 is TGTGCCAGCAGTGGGCTGACCACTGAAGCTTTCTTT. Translation gives CASSGLTTEAFF. This chain uses TRBV25-1 with TRBJ1-1; no clear D gene. CDR3 length equals 12 residues. The V gene's germline CDR1 is MGHDK and CDR2 SYGVNS. Trimming took off 4 bases at V and 4 bases at J, with 7 bases between the two ends.

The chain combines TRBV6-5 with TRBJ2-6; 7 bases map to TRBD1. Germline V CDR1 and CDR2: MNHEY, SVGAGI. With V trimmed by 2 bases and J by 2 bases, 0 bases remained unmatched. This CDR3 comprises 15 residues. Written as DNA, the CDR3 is TGTGCCAGCAGTTACCAGGGGGCTGGGGCCAACGTCCTGACTTTC. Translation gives CASSYQGAGANVLTF.

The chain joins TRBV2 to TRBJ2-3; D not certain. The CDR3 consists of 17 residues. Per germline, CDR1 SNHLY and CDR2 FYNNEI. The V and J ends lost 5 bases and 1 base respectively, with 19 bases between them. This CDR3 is CASSPLRPVAGTDTQYF. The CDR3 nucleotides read TGTGCCAGCAGTCCCCTCCGTCCAGTGGCAGGCACAGATACGCAGTATTTT. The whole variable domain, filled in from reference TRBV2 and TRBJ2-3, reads EPEVTQTPSHQVTQMGQEVILRCVPISNHLYFYWYRQILGQKVEFLVSFYNNEISEKSEIFDDQFSVERPDGSNFTLKIRSTKLEDSAMYFCASSPLRPVAGTDTQYFGPGTRLTVL.

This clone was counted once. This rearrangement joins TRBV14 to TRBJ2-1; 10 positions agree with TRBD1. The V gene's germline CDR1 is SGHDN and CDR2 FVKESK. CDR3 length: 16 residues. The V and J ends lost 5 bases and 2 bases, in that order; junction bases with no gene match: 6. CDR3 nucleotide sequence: TGTGCCAGCAGCGGGTCGACAGGGGGCCCCTACAATGAGCAGTTCTTC. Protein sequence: CASSGSTGGPYNEQFF.

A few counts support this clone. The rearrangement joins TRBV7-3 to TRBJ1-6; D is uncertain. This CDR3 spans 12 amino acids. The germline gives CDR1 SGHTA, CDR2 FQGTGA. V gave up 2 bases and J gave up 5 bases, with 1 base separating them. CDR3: CASSLDNSPLHF. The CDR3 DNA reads TGTGCCAGCAGCTTAGATAATTCACCCCTCCACTTT.

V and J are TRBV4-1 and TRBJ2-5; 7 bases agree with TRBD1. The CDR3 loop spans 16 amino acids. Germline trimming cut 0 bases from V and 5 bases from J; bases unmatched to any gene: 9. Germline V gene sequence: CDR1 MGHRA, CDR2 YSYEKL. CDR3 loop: CASSQDEGARVETQYF. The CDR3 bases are TGCGCCAGCAGCCAAGATGAGGGGGCGCGTGTGGAGACCCAGTACTTC.

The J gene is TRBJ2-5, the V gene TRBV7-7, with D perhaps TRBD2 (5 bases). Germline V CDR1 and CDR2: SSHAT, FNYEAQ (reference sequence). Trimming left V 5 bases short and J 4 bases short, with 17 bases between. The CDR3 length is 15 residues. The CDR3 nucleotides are TGTGCCAGCAGCCTTGCACCGGACGGGGTAGAGACCCAGTACTTC. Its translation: CASSLAPDGVETQYF.

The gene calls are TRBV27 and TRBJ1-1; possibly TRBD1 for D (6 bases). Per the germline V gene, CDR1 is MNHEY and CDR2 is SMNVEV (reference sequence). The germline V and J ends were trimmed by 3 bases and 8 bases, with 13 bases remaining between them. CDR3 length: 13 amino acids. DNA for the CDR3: TGTGCCAGCAGTTTTACGGGGGGGGCCGAAGCTTTCTTT. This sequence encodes CASSFTGGAEAFF.

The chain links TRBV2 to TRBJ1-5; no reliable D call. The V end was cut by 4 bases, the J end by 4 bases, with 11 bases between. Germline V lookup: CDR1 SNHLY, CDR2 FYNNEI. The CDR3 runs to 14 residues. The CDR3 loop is CASSGALWNQPQHF. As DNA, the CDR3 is TGTGCCAGCAGTGGGGCCTTATGGAATCAGCCCCAGCATTTT.

The CDR3 is CASRGQNEQYF. For the CDR3, the DNA is TGCGCCAGCAGGGGGCAAAACGAGCAGTACTTC. The rearrangement uses TRBV5-1 and TRBJ2-7, with D perhaps matching TRBD1 (5 bases). The CDR3 covers 11 residues. Trimming cost V 5 bases and J 5 bases, with 8 bases left between them. In germline, CDR1 is SGHRS, CDR2 YFSETQ.

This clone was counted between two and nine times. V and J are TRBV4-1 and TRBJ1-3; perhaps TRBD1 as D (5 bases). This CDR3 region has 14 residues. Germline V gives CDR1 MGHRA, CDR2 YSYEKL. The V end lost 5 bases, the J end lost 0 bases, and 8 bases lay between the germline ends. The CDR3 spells CASSNRNSGNTIYF. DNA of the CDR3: TGCGCCAGCAGCAACAGGAACTCTGGAAACACCATATATTTT.

The CDR3 protein is CASSVDRQSYEQYF. Here the CDR3 DNA reads TGTGCCAGCAGCGTAGATAGACAGTCCTACGAGCAGTACTTC. The chain couples TRBV9 to TRBJ2-7, with D maybe TRBD1 (5 bases). Germline V gene data show CDR1 as SGDLS and CDR2 as YYNGEE. V lost 0 bases, J lost 1 base, and 8 bases lay in between. The CDR3 sequence is 14 residues long.

The CDR3 spells CASSVRDRDEQYF. The CDR3 DNA sequence: TGTGCCAGCAGCGTACGGGACAGGGACGAGCAGTACTTC. The gene calls are TRBV7-8 and TRBJ2-7, with 9 bases fitting TRBD1. The CDR3 has 13 amino acids. Germline V gives CDR1 SGHVS, CDR2 FQNEAQ. V lost 5 bases, J lost 5 bases, and 4 bases stayed unmatched.

As DNA, the CDR3 is TGTGCCAGCTTTAATCGGGGTAATGGTGAAGCTTTCTTT. Protein: CASFNRGNGEAFF. V and J are TRBV18 and TRBJ1-1; no reliable D call. In germline, CDR1 is KGHSH, CDR2 LQKENI. V shed 7 bases and J shed 7 bases, with 16 bases lying between them. This CDR3 has 13 amino acids.

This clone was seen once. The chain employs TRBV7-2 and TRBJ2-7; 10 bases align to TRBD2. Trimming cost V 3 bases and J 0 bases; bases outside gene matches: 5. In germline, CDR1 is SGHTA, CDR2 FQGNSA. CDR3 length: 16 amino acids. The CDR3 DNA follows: TGTGCCAGCAGCTTTCTAGCGGGAGAATTCTCCTACGAGCAGTACTTC. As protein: CASSFLAGEFSYEQYF. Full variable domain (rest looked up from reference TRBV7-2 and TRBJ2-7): GAGVSQSPSNKVTEKGKDVELRCDPISGHTALYWYRQSLGQGLEFLIYFQGNSAPDKSGLPSDRFSAERTGGSVSTLTIQRTQQEDSAVYLCASSFLAGEFSYEQYFGPGTRLTVT.

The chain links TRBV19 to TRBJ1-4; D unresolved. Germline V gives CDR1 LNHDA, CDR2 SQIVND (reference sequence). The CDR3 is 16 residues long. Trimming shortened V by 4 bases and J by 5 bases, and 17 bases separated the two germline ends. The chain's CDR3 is CASSSPGALYNEKLFF. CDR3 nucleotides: TGTGCCAGTAGTAGTCCCGGAGCCTTGTACAATGAAAAACTGTTTTTT.

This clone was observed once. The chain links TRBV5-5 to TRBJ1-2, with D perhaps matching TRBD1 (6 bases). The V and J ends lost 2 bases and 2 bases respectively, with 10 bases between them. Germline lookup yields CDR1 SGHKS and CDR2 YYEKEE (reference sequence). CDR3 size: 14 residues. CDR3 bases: TGTGCCAGCAGCTTTTCGACAGGCAACTATGGCTACACCTTC. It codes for CASSFSTGNYGYTF.

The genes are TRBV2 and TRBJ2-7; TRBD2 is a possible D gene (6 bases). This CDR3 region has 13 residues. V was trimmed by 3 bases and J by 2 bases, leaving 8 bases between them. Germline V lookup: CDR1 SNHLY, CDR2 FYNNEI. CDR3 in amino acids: CASSDRGTYEQYF. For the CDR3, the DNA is TGTGCCAGCAGTGACCGGGGGACCTACGAGCAGTACTTC.

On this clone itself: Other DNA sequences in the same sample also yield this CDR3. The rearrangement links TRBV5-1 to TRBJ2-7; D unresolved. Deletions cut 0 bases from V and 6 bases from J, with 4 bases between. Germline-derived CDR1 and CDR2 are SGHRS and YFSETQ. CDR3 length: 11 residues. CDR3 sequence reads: CASSLEGEQYF. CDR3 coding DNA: TGCGCCAGCAGCTTGGAAGGCGAGCAGTACTTC. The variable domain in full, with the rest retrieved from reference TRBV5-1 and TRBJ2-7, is KAGVTQTPRYLIKTRGQQVTLSCSPISGHRSVSWYQQTPGQGLQFLFEYFSETQRNKGNFPGRFSGRQFSNSRSEMNVSTLELGDSALYLCASSLEGEQYFGPGTRLTVT.

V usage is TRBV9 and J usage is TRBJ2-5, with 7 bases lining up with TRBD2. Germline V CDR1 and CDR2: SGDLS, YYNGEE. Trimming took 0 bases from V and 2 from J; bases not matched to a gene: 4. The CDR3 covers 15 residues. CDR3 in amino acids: CASSVGQGGQETQYF. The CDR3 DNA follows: TGTGCCAGCAGCGTAGGCCAGGGAGGGCAAGAGACCCAGTACTTC.